Sequencing of this TCR beta chain was carried out in a study of T cell responses to AZD1222 COVID-19 vaccine. Libraries were prepared by immunoSEQ multiplex PCR; TCRdb keeps only in-frame clonotypes and omits some of them. The sample yields about 84,000 clones, roughly nine tenths seen once. Study-wide findings and caveats: Recipients of AZD1222 seropositive at baseline numbered only 6 or 7. Along spike, vaccine-associated CD4 TCRs were found throughout, with dominance at 160-218 and 743-854.

Germline CDR1 is KGHSH and CDR2 is LQKENI. The V segment lost 2 bases and the J segment 2 bases; nucleotides outside the gene matches: 4. This CDR3 is built from 15 residues. Concerning this clone itself: No antigen is known for it.

The chain links TRBV18 to TRBJ2-5; 8 nucleotides match TRBD2. The sequence was obtained from an adult who received the AZD1222 COVID-19 vaccine. The specimen was peripheral blood, collected 28 days after the second AZD1222 dose. CDR3 protein: CASSPKLAAQETQYF. The DNA for the CDR3 is TGTGCCAGCTCACCAAAACTAGCGGCTCAAGAGACCCAGTACTTC.